The 28 T cell receptor beta chains below all came from one sample that was sequenced in a study of regulatory T cells in long-lasting Graves disease. Investigators prepared the TCR beta libraries by applying iRepertoire HTBI primers and Arm-PCR of CDR3 regions. TCRdb used MiXCR to reprocess the multiplex PCR reads, holding one entry per CDR3 protein. The sample has 560,000 or so distinct CDR3 sequences; 15% to 20% are singletons. Noted time point: newly diagnosed GD, antithyroid drugs for less than 3 months. RNA isolated from PBMCs was used to make the TCR library. This same sample was also taken into another study, of T cells in Graves' hyperthyroidism and ophthalmopathy.

Material: peripheral blood mononuclear cells (PBMCs), obtained at new diagnosis, from a patient treated with antithyroid drugs. These receptors originate from a man between 18 and 29 years old with Graves disease.

This clonotype has a handful of counts. A much larger clonotype is one base distant, so this may be a read error. The chain links TRBV24-1 to TRBJ2-1; 7 positions agree with TRBD2. V lost 3 bases to trimming and J lost 8 bases; unmatched junction nucleotides: 12. Germline V gene sequence: CDR1 KGHDR, CDR2 SFDVKD. This CDR3 is built from 16 residues. The CDR3 DNA is TGTGCCACCAGTGATCCTCGCCGGACTAGAGCCTATGAGCAGTTCTTC. Amino acid sequence: CATSDPRRTRAYEQFF.

This clonotype was counted ten times or more. This chain uses TRBV12-3 or TRBV12-4 with TRBJ2-1; the D gene is possibly TRBD2 (5 bases). Trimming shortened V by 1 base and J by 4 bases, and 8 bases separated the two germline ends. There are 14 residues in the CDR3. As DNA, the CDR3 is TGTGCCAGCAGTTTAGGGACTTTTTACAATGAGCAGTTCTTC. Translating gives CASSLGTFYNEQFF.

This rearrangement joins TRBV6-2 or TRBV6-3 to TRBJ2-3; 10 nucleotides align to TRBD1. Germline V gene lookup returns CDR1 MNHEY and CDR2 SVGEGT. The V gene end was trimmed by 7 bases and the J gene end by 4 bases; junction bases not matched to a gene: 11. CDR3 length equals 16 residues. CDR3 bases: TGTGCCAGCACATCGTGGGGACAGGGGTCCCCAGATACGCAGTATTTT. Encoded protein: CASTSWGQGSPDTQYF.

Points on this clonotype: A read error may explain this, as a much larger clone is one base away. The CDR3 loop reads CSASDPGRGGTEAFF. The CDR3 DNA is TGCAGTGCTAGTGATCCGGGCAGGGGGGGCACTGAAGCTTTCTTT. The chain is built from TRBV20-1 and TRBJ1-1; TRBD1 agrees at 7 bases. Unmatched junction bases numbered 11, after V lost 3 bases and J lost 4 bases. The CDR3 extends over 15 amino acids. CDR1 DFQATT and CDR2 SNEGSKA come from the germline V gene (reference sequence).

This clonotype was counted many times. This chain joins TRBV2 and TRBJ2-3; the match to TRBD2 covers 8 bases. With 5 bases clipped from V and 2 bases from J, the junction kept 6 bases outside the gene matches. CDR1 is SNHLY and CDR2 is FYNNEI in the germline V gene. The CDR3 has 15 amino acids. The CDR3 region has the DNA TGTGCCAGCAGTCTACTAGCGGTGGCCACAGATACGCAGTATTTT. Its translation: CASSLLAVATDTQYF.

This sequence joins TRBV4-1 and TRBJ2-7; maybe TRBD2 (7 bases). CDR3 length equals 20 residues. Germline CDR1 is MGHRA and CDR2 is YSYEKL. The V end lost 0 bases, the J end lost 0 bases, and 24 bases lay between the germline ends. CDR3 sequence reads: CASSQEDLGGLAGVSYEQYF. The CDR3 DNA follows: TGCGCCAGCAGCCAAGAAGATCTCGGGGGCCTGGCGGGGGTCTCCTACGAGCAGTACTTC.

With regard to this clonotype: The missing conserved phenylalanine or tryptophan at the end of this CDR3 makes a read error likely. This chain uses TRBV5-1 with TRBJ1-2; 10 nucleotides line up with TRBD1. CDR1 is SGHRS and CDR2 is YFSETQ in the germline V gene. J was trimmed by 1 base and V by 6 bases; bases with no gene match: 12. The CDR3 covers 17 residues. The chain's CDR3 is CASTHGTGVILNYGYTL. In DNA form, the CDR3 reads TGCGCCAGCACCCACGGGACAGGGGTCATACTTAACTATGGCTACACCCTC.

This clonotype was counted at least ten times. The rearrangement links TRBV4-1 to TRBJ1-1, with D tentatively TRBD1 (5 bases). The CDR3 consists of 14 residues. V lost 5 bases to trimming and J lost 5 bases, with 15 bases between them. Germline CDR1 reads MGHRA; CDR2 reads YSYEKL. CDR3 nucleotide sequence: TGCGCCAGCAGCGTCCAGGGCGCGGAGACTGAAGCTTTCTTT. Its protein product is CASSVQGAETEAFF.

V gene TRBV19 combines with J gene TRBJ2-7; TRBD1 might be the D (5 bases). The length of the CDR3 is 16 residues. V was shortened by 0 bases and J by 3 bases, with 15 bases between the two germline ends. Germline-derived CDR1 and CDR2 are LNHDA and SQIVND (reference sequence). This CDR3 is CASSIDGSGQLYEQYF. The DNA of the CDR3 is TGTGCCAGTAGTATAGATGGTTCAGGACAACTCTACGAGCAGTACTTC.

The chain links TRBV15 to TRBJ1-5, with D tentatively TRBD1 (6 bases). CDR1 is LNHNV and CDR2 is YYDKDF in the germline V gene (reference sequence). CDR3 length: 16 amino acids. The V end lost 7 bases, the J end lost 1 base, and 17 bases lay between the germline ends. The CDR3 protein is CATNPNRALSNQPQHF. CDR3 nucleotides: TGTGCCACCAACCCGAACAGGGCGTTGAGCAATCAGCCCCAGCATTTT.

The V call is TRBV20-1, the J call TRBJ2-4, with D maybe TRBD2 (6 bases). The V gene's germline CDR1 is DFQATT and CDR2 SNEGSKA (reference sequence). The CDR3 consists of 14 residues. Trimming cost V 6 bases and J 8 bases, with 20 bases left between them. The CDR3 DNA is TGCAGTGCGCGGGACCCCTCAACCGGATACATTCAGTACTTC. Protein product: CSARDPSTGYIQYF.

This clonotype was counted a few times. This sequence may be a read error, since a much larger clone differs from it by one base. This rearrangement joins TRBV2 to TRBJ1-1, with D unresolved. CDR3 length: 14 amino acids. Per germline, CDR1 SNHLY and CDR2 FYNNEI. Trimming took off 4 bases at V and 2 bases at J, with 11 bases between the two ends. The CDR3 DNA is TGTGCCAGCAGTGGTCCCTGGGTTAACACTGAAGCTTTCTTT. It translates to CASSGPWVNTEAFF.

In this sample, this clonotype turned up many times. This rearrangement joins TRBV2 to TRBJ2-7; no reliable D call. Germline-derived CDR1 and CDR2 are SNHLY and FYNNEI. Trimming cost V 2 bases and J 6 bases, with 14 bases left between them. There are 14 residues in the CDR3. CDR3 DNA: TGTGCCAGCAGTGAACGGCGAAAAGGACCCGAGCAGTACTTC. Its protein product is CASSERRKGPEQYF.

CDR3 amino acids: CASSQYRKLAGGGNEQFF. The CDR3 region has the DNA TGCGCCAGCAGCCAATACCGAAAACTAGCGGGAGGGGGCAATGAGCAGTTCTTC. This chain connects TRBV4-1 to TRBJ2-1, with 13 bases aligning to TRBD2. The CDR3 contains 18 residues. With V trimmed by 2 bases and J by 6 bases, 10 bases remained unmatched. Looked up from germline, CDR1 is MGHRA and CDR2 is YSYEKL.

The chain combines TRBV19 with TRBJ1-4; 9 bases are shared with TRBD1. The CDR3 consists of 15 residues. Per germline, CDR1 LNHDA and CDR2 SQIVND (reference sequence). Trimming removed 6 bases from V and 2 bases from J; junction bases left unmatched: 4. In DNA form, the CDR3 reads TGTGCCAGTAGCTCAACAGGGGGCACTAATGAAAAACTGTTTTTT. It codes for CASSSTGGTNEKLFF. The whole variable domain, remainder taken from reference TRBV19 and TRBJ1-4, is DGGITQSPKYLFRKEGQNVTLSCEQNLNHDAMYWYRQDPGQGLRLIYYSQIVNDFQKGDIAEGYSVSREKKESFPLTVTSAQKNPTAFYLCASSSTGGTNEKLFFGSGTQLSVL.

Ten or more counts support this clonotype. This rearrangement joins TRBV7-2 to TRBJ2-5, with TRBD2 identical over 7 bases. The CDR3 loop spans 16 amino acids. In germline, CDR1 is SGHTA, CDR2 FQGNSA. V trimming: 3 bases; J trimming: 4 bases; junction bases outside the gene matches: 11. This CDR3 reads CASSFLAGLPGETQYF. The CDR3 DNA follows: TGTGCCAGCAGCTTTTTAGCGGGTCTGCCTGGAGAGACCCAGTACTTC. The variable domain in full, with the rest retrieved from reference TRBV7-2 and TRBJ2-5, is GAGVSQSPSNKVTEKGKDVELRCDPISGHTALYWYRQSLGQGLEFLIYFQGNSAPDKSGLPSDRFSAERTGGSVSTLTIQRTQQEDSAVYLCASSFLAGLPGETQYFGPGTRLLVL.

This clonotype was detected many times. This sequence joins TRBV7-2 and TRBJ2-5; TRBD1 aligns across 9 bases. Trimming removed 5 bases from V and 2 bases from J; junction bases left unmatched: 9. The CDR3 covers 16 residues. The germline V gene encodes CDR1 SGHTA and CDR2 FQGNSA. CDR3 residues: CASSLGTGRDQETQYF. The CDR3 bases are TGTGCCAGCAGCCTAGGGACAGGGCGAGATCAAGAGACCCAGTACTTC.

This clonotype has only a few counts. The rearrangement uses TRBV6-2 or TRBV6-3 and TRBJ2-5; D might be TRBD1 or TRBD2, each matching 5 bases. CDR1 and CDR2 from the germline V gene are MNHEY and SVGEGT. The V end was cut by 4 bases, the J end by 7 bases, with 13 bases between. The CDR3 totals 13 residues. In nucleotides, the CDR3 is TGTGCCAGCAGTTTATCAGGGAGAGGGACCCAGTACTTC. This translates into CASSLSGRGTQYF.

This sequence joins TRBV4-1 and TRBJ1-2, with a tentative D call TRBD1 (5 bases). The germline V and J ends were trimmed by 1 base and 7 bases, with 13 bases remaining between them. The CDR3 runs to 14 residues. Germline V lookup: CDR1 MGHRA, CDR2 YSYEKL. The CDR3 DNA reads as TGCGCCAGCAGCCAAGTTCGACAGAGGGGTGGCTACACCTTC. Translation gives CASSQVRQRGGYTF.

Many counts were recorded for this clonotype. The chain joins TRBV27 to TRBJ2-7; maybe TRBD1 (6 bases). This CDR3 has 15 amino acids. In germline, CDR1 is MNHEY, CDR2 SMNVEV (reference sequence). V was clipped by 6 bases and J by 4 bases, with 19 bases between them. The CDR3 here is CASRQTSDSGYEQYF. The CDR3 nucleotides are TGTGCCAGCAGACAAACGTCGGACAGCGGTTACGAGCAGTACTTC.

As to this clonotype: This may stem from a read error, because a much larger clone lies one nucleotide away. V usage is TRBV2 and J usage is TRBJ1-5; TRBD1 is a possible D gene (6 bases). The CDR3 has 14 amino acids. CDR1 and CDR2 (germline): SNHLY, FYNNEI. The CDR3 loop is CTSSEYRASQPQHF. The CDR3 DNA is TGTACCAGCAGTGAATACAGGGCTAGCCAGCCCCAGCATTTT.

This chain joins TRBV7-9 and TRBJ2-7; 9 positions match TRBD1. The CDR3 has 14 amino acids. Germline assignment: CDR1 SEHNR and CDR2 FQNEAQ (reference sequence). Losses at the gene ends were 5 bases for V and 6 bases for J; bases not matched to a gene: 8. Here the CDR3 reads CASSPLGQGSEQYF. CDR3 sequence (DNA): TGTGCCAGCAGCCCATTGGGACAGGGAAGCGAGCAGTACTTC.

V usage is TRBV29-1 and J usage is TRBJ2-7, with 7 positions matching TRBD1. Trimming removed 7 bases from V and 4 bases from J; junction bases left unmatched: 10. The germline V gene encodes CDR1 SQVTM and CDR2 ANQGSEA. The CDR3 has 13 residues. The CDR3 protein is CSASRGQFYEQYF. The CDR3 region has the DNA TGCAGCGCCTCTAGGGGACAGTTTTACGAGCAGTACTTC.

This clonotype was detected only a few times. The chain is built from TRBV9 and TRBJ2-2; D call uncertain. Trimming pared 4 bases from V and 3 bases from J, leaving 4 bases between. Per the germline V gene, CDR1 is SGDLS and CDR2 is YYNGEE. The CDR3 is 12 amino acids. CDR3 protein: CASSPHTGELFF. The CDR3 bases are TGTGCCAGCAGCCCCCACACCGGGGAGCTGTTTTTT. Based on the CDR3 plus reference TRBV9 and TRBJ2-2, the full variable domain is DSGVTQTPKHLITATGQRVTLRCSPRSGDLSVYWYQQSLDQGLQFLIQYYNGEERAKGNILERFSAQQFPDLHSELNLSSLELGDSALYFCASSPHTGELFFGEGSRLTVL.

This clonotype has a handful of counts. The chain joins TRBV28 to TRBJ2-2, with 7 bases lining up with TRBD2. The CDR3 has 14 residues. With 11 bases clipped from V and 4 bases from J, the junction kept 10 bases outside the gene matches. In germline, CDR1 is MDHEN, CDR2 SYDVKM. The CDR3 reads CAGKTGRSTGELFF. As DNA, the CDR3 is TGTGCCGGGAAGACCGGGAGGTCCACCGGGGAGCTGTTTTTT.

This clonotype appeared a few times. The chain employs TRBV30 and TRBJ1-5; unclear D gene. This CDR3 comprises 14 residues. The ends were cut back, 3 bases at V and 1 base at J, with 10 bases in the middle. CDR1 and CDR2 from the germline V gene are GTSNPN and SVGIG (reference sequence). The CDR3 DNA reads TGTGCCTGGAGAAGCTCGGGGAGCAATCAGCCCCAGCATTTT. Its translation is CAWRSSGSNQPQHF.

There are many counts of this clonotype. V is TRBV28 and J is TRBJ1-2; possibly TRBD1 for D (5 bases). The length of the CDR3 is 14 residues. The V gene lost 2 bases and the J gene lost 6 bases, with 13 bases spanning the gap. Germline CDR1 and CDR2: MDHEN and SYDVKM. Here the CDR3 DNA reads TGTGCCAGCAGTTTAAGAGTAGGGGAAGATGGCTACACCTTC. Residues: CASSLRVGEDGYTF.

This clonotype was seen more than once but under ten times. The CDR3 reads CSASRSRGFQETQYF. Written as DNA, the CDR3 is TGCAGTGCTAGCCGGAGCAGGGGGTTTCAAGAGACCCAGTACTTC. This chain connects TRBV20-1 to TRBJ2-5; TRBD1 matches 7 bases. Germline loops: CDR1 DFQATT, CDR2 SNEGSKA (reference sequence). The CDR3 has 15 residues. With 3 bases clipped from V and 2 bases from J, the junction kept 9 bases outside the gene matches.